The 26 T cell receptor beta chains below come from one sample, sequenced in a study of regulatory T cells in long-lasting Graves disease. Arm-PCR with iRepertoire HTBI primers amplified the CDR3 regions for these TCR beta libraries. One entry per CDR3 protein, called by TCRdb with MiXCR from the multiplex PCR reads. The sample includes hundreds of thousands of distinct CDR3 sequences, approximately 22% of them seen just once. Indicated time point: persistent/refractory GD, antithyroid drugs over 5 years with positive TRAb. From PBMCs, RNA was extracted and then used to make the TCR library. The sample in question was peripheral blood mononuclear cells (PBMCs), obtained when the disease was refractory, from a patient treated with antithyroid drugs. These receptors were obtained from a female donor with Graves disease.

The V call is TRBV3-1, the J call TRBJ2-2, with 14 nucleotides matching TRBD2. The germline V gene has CDR1 LGHDT and CDR2 YNNKEL (reference sequence). The CDR3 is 17 amino acids. V trimming: 3 bases; J trimming: 4 bases; junction bases outside the gene matches: 4. The CDR3 sequence: CASSQGLAGVSTGELFF. CDR3 DNA: TGTGCCAGCAGCCAGGGACTAGCGGGAGTATCCACCGGGGAGCTGTTTTTT. The whole variable domain, filled in from reference TRBV3-1 and TRBJ2-2, reads DTAVSQTPKYLVTQMGNDKSIKCEQNLGHDTMYWYKQDSKKFLKIMFSYNNKELIINETVPNRFSPKSPDKAHLNLHINSLELGDSAVYFCASSQGLAGVSTGELFFGEGSRLTVL.

The gene calls are TRBV19 and TRBJ2-2; 8 bases align to TRBD2. The V segment lost 9 bases and the J segment 6 bases; nucleotides outside the gene matches: 6. The CDR3 has 13 amino acids. Germline V CDR1 and CDR2: LNHDA, SQIVND (reference sequence). CDR3 bases: TGTGCCAGCCGGGGACTAGGAGCCGGGGAGCTGTTTTTT. Protein product: CASRGLGAGELFF.

This clonotype showed up many times. The chain carries TRBV2 and TRBJ2-5, with D perhaps TRBD1 (5 bases). Germline V gives CDR1 SNHLY, CDR2 FYNNEI. The V end was cut by 6 bases, the J end by 0 bases, with 11 bases between. The CDR3 is 14 residues long. CDR3 amino acids: CASRPDRDQETQYF. The CDR3 DNA follows: TGTGCCAGCAGGCCAGACAGAGACCAAGAGACCCAGTACTTC.

A few counts support this clonotype. V and J are TRBV18 and TRBJ2-7, with D unresolved. Germline loops: CDR1 KGHSH, CDR2 LQKENI. This CDR3 is built from 13 residues. The ends were cut back, 3 bases at V and 3 bases at J, with 9 bases in the middle. The CDR3 DNA sequence: TGTGCCAGCTCACCGACCCCCCTCTACGAGCAGTACTTC. Residues: CASSPTPLYEQYF.

About this clonotype itself: One junction end disagrees with the germline gene, perhaps due to a read error. The rearrangement links TRBV7-6 to TRBJ2-7; 9 nucleotides agree with TRBD2. Germline loops: CDR1 SGHVS, CDR2 FNYEAQ. The CDR3 contains 14 residues. CDR3 protein: CASSSTPLAGEILF. For the CDR3, the DNA is TGTGCCAGCAGCTCGACCCCCTTAGCGGGGGAGATTCTATTC. The full variable domain, its missing parts supplied by reference TRBV7-6 and TRBJ2-7, is GAGVSQSPRYKVTKRGQDVALRCDPISGHVSLYWYRQALGQGPEFLTYFNYEAQQDKSGLPNDRFSAERPEGSISTLTIQRTEQRDSAMYRCASSSTPLAGEILFGPGTRLTVT.

This clonotype has at least ten counts. This sequence joins TRBV6-1 and TRBJ1-1, with D unresolved. Germline CDR1 and CDR2: MNHNS and SASEGT. With 7 bases removed from V and 4 bases from J, the gap between germline ends came to 13 bases. The CDR3 has 13 amino acids. This CDR3 is CASNSNFGTEAFF. In DNA, the CDR3 is TGTGCCAGCAATTCGAACTTTGGCACTGAAGCTTTCTTT.

This clonotype came up many times. V usage is TRBV18 and J usage is TRBJ1-4; 8 bases are shared with TRBD1. The CDR3 has 14 residues. V was pared by 8 bases and J by 7 bases, with 9 bases of the junction left unmatched. The germline CDR1 and CDR2 sequences are KGHSH and LQKENI. The CDR3 sequence is CASSPGQGGEKLFF. CDR3 coding DNA: TGTGCCAGCAGCCCCGGACAGGGAGGTGAAAAACTGTTTTTT.

This clonotype was seen only a few times. This chain joins TRBV20-1 and TRBJ2-7; D unresolved. The V gene lost 3 bases and the J gene lost 3 bases, with 9 bases spanning the gap. The CDR3 has 12 amino acids. Germline V gene sequence: CDR1 DFQATT, CDR2 SNEGSKA (reference sequence). The CDR3 bases are TGCAGTGCTAGTCCGGCCGACTACGAGCAGTACTTC. Protein: CSASPADYEQYF.

The chain has TRBV10-3 and TRBJ2-6; D uncertain. The CDR3 is 16 amino acids. The germline V gene has CDR1 ENHRY and CDR2 SYGVKD. V was shortened by 3 bases and J by 0 bases, with 9 bases between the two germline ends. CDR3 residues: CAISDSRSSGANVLTF. In DNA, the CDR3 is TGTGCCATCAGTGATTCGCGGAGCTCTGGGGCCAACGTCCTGACTTTC.

The gene calls are TRBV4-1 and TRBJ2-7, with TRBD1 matching over 7 bases. Germline CDR1 MGHRA, CDR2 YSYEKL. V lost 3 bases to trimming and J lost 4 bases; unmatched junction nucleotides: 12. This CDR3 has 16 amino acids. In DNA, the CDR3 is TGCGCCAGCAGCCACGTAGACAGGGAAAATCCTTACGAGCAGTACTTC. Protein sequence: CASSHVDRENPYEQYF.

This clonotype was counted ten times or more. This chain joins TRBV6-1 and TRBJ1-1, with D unclear. CDR1 and CDR2 from the germline V gene are MNHNS and SASEGT. Trimming removed 3 bases from V and 8 bases from J, with 10 bases in between. The CDR3 has 12 amino acids. DNA for the CDR3: TGTGCCAGCAGTGAGATGCAGATAGAAGCTTTCTTT. This codes for CASSEMQIEAFF.

This clonotype showed up many times. The genes are TRBV28 and TRBJ2-5; D perhaps matches TRBD2 (5 bases). Trimming took off 4 bases at V and 4 bases at J, with 19 bases between the two ends. The CDR3 is 16 amino acids. Germline CDR1 reads MDHEN; CDR2 reads SYDVKM. The CDR3 region has the DNA TGTGCCAGCAGTTCATGGGATGGGTCCCGGGGAGAGACCCAGTACTTC. Translating gives CASSSWDGSRGETQYF.

The chain is built from TRBV20-1 and TRBJ2-7; D not resolved. Trimming took 6 bases from V and 4 from J, leaving 7 bases between them. Germline CDR1 and CDR2: DFQATT and SNEGSKA (reference sequence). The CDR3 sequence is 10 residues long. The CDR3 reads CSALMYEQYF. DNA for the CDR3: TGCAGTGCCCTTATGTACGAGCAGTACTTC.

This clonotype was observed a handful of times. V is TRBV18 and J is TRBJ2-7; 12 nucleotides line up with TRBD2. This CDR3 region has 15 residues. V was pared by 4 bases and J by 5 bases, with 6 bases of the junction left unmatched. Germline CDR1 is KGHSH and CDR2 is LQKENI. The CDR3 region is CASSLPSGGENEQYF. As DNA, the CDR3 is TGTGCCAGCTCACTCCCTAGCGGGGGGGAGAACGAGCAGTACTTC. Full variable domain (outside the CDR3, taken from reference TRBV18 and TRBJ2-7): NAGVMQNPRHLVRRRGQEARLRCSPMKGHSHVYWYRQLPEEGLKFMVYLQKENIIDESGMPKERFSAEFPKEGPSILRIQQVVRGDSAAYFCASSLPSGGENEQYFGPGTRLTVT.

Ten or more counts support this clonotype. This chain links TRBV19 with TRBJ1-2; D gene unclear. Trimming took off 8 bases at V and 3 bases at J, with 4 bases between the two ends. There are 10 residues in the CDR3. Germline V gives CDR1 LNHDA, CDR2 SQIVND (reference sequence). CDR3 amino acids: CASGDYGYTF. DNA for the CDR3: TGTGCCAGTGGTGACTATGGCTACACCTTC.

This clonotype was seen a handful of times. The rearrangement joins TRBV29-1 to TRBJ2-4, with unresolved D. Trimming removed 2 bases from V and 0 bases from J, with 11 bases in between. The germline V gene encodes CDR1 SQVTM and CDR2 ANQGSEA. This CDR3 contains 15 residues. CDR3 sequence reads: CSVEPHDLAKNIQYF. The CDR3 region has the DNA TGCAGCGTTGAACCCCATGACTTAGCCAAAAACATTCAGTACTTC.

A few counts support this clonotype. The rearrangement links TRBV7-2 to TRBJ1-1; D might be TRBD1 (6 bases). Germline CDR1 reads SGHTA; CDR2 reads FQGNSA. Trimming removed 6 bases from V and 11 bases from J, with 13 bases in between. The CDR3 extends over 11 amino acids. CDR3 region: CASSPDRMAFF. CDR3 coding DNA: TGTGCCAGCAGTCCCGACAGGATGGCTTTCTTT.

This clonotype was recorded a few times. One junction end disagrees with the germline gene, perhaps due to a read error. The chain combines TRBV7-2 with TRBJ1-6; unclear D gene. CDR3 length: 18 residues. In germline, CDR1 is SGHTA, CDR2 FQGNSA. CDR3 coding DNA: TGTGCCAGCAGCTTAGAATCGGTCAGCGGGTCCTATAATCCACCCCTCCACTTT. As protein: CASSLESVSGSYNPPLHF.

Ten or more counts support this clonotype. The gene calls are TRBV7-9 and TRBJ2-7; possible D gene TRBD2, 6 bases. This CDR3 is built from 12 residues. Looked up from germline, CDR1 is SEHNR and CDR2 is FQNEAQ (reference sequence). V was trimmed by 5 bases and J by 1 base, leaving 6 bases between them. DNA of the CDR3: TGTGCCAGCAGCGGGACTTCCTACGAGCAGTACTTC. Translating it yields CASSGTSYEQYF.

The CDR3 spells CASSPINGAAPLAKNIQYF. The CDR3 DNA reads as TGTGCCAGCTCACCGATTAATGGGGCAGCCCCGCTAGCCAAAAACATTCAGTACTTC. The chain combines TRBV18 with TRBJ2-4, with D possibly TRBD1 on 5 matching bases. The CDR3 has 19 amino acids. The V end lost 3 bases, the J end lost 0 bases, and 21 bases lay between the germline ends. Germline lookup yields CDR1 KGHSH and CDR2 LQKENI.

The table lists this clonotype with a few counts. The genes are TRBV6-1 and TRBJ2-4, with 7 bases that match TRBD1. Germline V gene data show CDR1 as MNHNS and CDR2 as SASEGT. V shed 9 bases and J 8 bases; nucleotides not matched to a gene: 19. The CDR3 has 16 residues. The CDR3 coding sequence is TGTGCCAGTAGACGACAGGAACCCACTCAGGGGGACATTCAGTACTTC. This translates into CASRRQEPTQGDIQYF.

The chain links TRBV3-1 to TRBJ2-7; D remains ambiguous. Germline V gives CDR1 LGHDT, CDR2 YNNKEL (reference sequence). Trimming pared 1 base from V and 0 bases from J, leaving 10 bases between. The CDR3 loop spans 15 amino acids. The CDR3 DNA reads TGTGCCAGCAGCCAAGGACGAGACATCTCCTACGAGCAGTACTTC. It specifies CASSQGRDISYEQYF.

V gene TRBV7-2 combines with J gene TRBJ2-5; D remains unclear. Trimming took off 4 bases at V and 0 bases at J, with 9 bases between the two ends. Germline V gene data show CDR1 as SGHTA and CDR2 as FQGNSA. This CDR3 has 14 amino acids. In nucleotides, the CDR3 is TGTGCCAGCAGCTCCGGGTTCCACCAAGAGACCCAGTACTTC. Translated: CASSSGFHQETQYF.

At least ten counts were recorded for this clonotype. V and J are TRBV12-3 or TRBV12-4 and TRBJ1-2; D is uncertain. V dropped 8 bases and J dropped 6 bases, with 16 bases sitting between them. There are 13 residues in the CDR3. CDR3 in DNA: TGTGCCAGCCGAACCTCTTATACCGATGGCTACACCTTC. It yields the protein CASRTSYTDGYTF.

The V and J genes are TRBV19 and TRBJ2-1, with 7 bases fitting TRBD1. V dropped 8 bases and J dropped 4; count of bases not matched to a gene: 5. The CDR3 has 13 residues. CDR1 and CDR2 (germline): LNHDA, SQIVND (reference sequence). The DNA of the CDR3 is TGTGCCAGTCAGAAGGGGGCTTACAATGAGCAGTTCTTC. The encoded protein is CASQKGAYNEQFF.

V is TRBV19 and J is TRBJ1-1, with a tentative D call TRBD1 (5 bases). This CDR3 has 14 residues. The V and J ends lost 6 bases and 2 bases respectively, with 13 bases between them. Per the germline V gene, CDR1 is LNHDA and CDR2 is SQIVND (reference sequence). The CDR3 spells CASRQRDGNTEAFF. The CDR3 bases are TGTGCCAGTAGACAAAGGGACGGCAACACTGAAGCTTTCTTT.